This is a list of T cell receptor beta chains from one sample in a study of T cell responses to AZD1222 COVID-19 vaccine. The data were produced by immunoSEQ multiplex PCR, yet TCRdb's version contains in-frame clones alone and is incomplete. The sample holds about 120,000 clones; about 88% are singletons and the top ten take just under 10%. Here the sequenced sample was peripheral blood, taken on day 0 of AZD1222 vaccination. The receptors were sampled from an adult in good health. Each CDR3 is given with its conserved first and last residue. D genes are given only for firm matches. Size tells how often a clone was seen (once, few, many) or the class of an expanded clone, and some rows leave it out.

clone_size: .; v_call: TRBV5-1; j_call: TRBJ2-2; cdr3_length: 12; d_call: .; cdr3_nt: TGCGCCAGCAGCTCATTAGCCGGGGAGCTGTTTTTT; cdr3_aa: CASSSLAGELFF
clone_size: .; v_call: TRBV28; j_call: TRBJ1-1; cdr3_length: 12; d_call: .; cdr3_nt: TGTGCCAGCAGTTTATTGAACACTGAAGCTTTCTTT; cdr3_aa: CASSLLNTEAFF
clone_size: .; v_call: TRBV12-3/TRBV12-4; j_call: TRBJ1-3; cdr3_length: 12; d_call: .; cdr3_nt: TGTGCCAGCAGCCGCTCTGGAAACACCATATATTTT; cdr3_aa: CASSRSGNTIYF
clone_size: .; v_call: TRBV12-2; j_call: TRBJ1-5; cdr3_length: 15; d_call: .; cdr3_nt: TGTGCAAGTCGCTTACGCCGGCAGAGCAATCAGCCCCAGCATTTT; cdr3_aa: CASRLRRQSNQPQHF
clone_size: .; v_call: TRBV5-6; j_call: TRBJ1-2; cdr3_length: 12; d_call: .; cdr3_nt: TGTGCCAGCAGCTTGCAGGGGTATGGCTACACCTTC; cdr3_aa: CASSLQGYGYTF
clone_size: .; v_call: TRBV11-2; j_call: TRBJ2-1; cdr3_length: 14; d_call: TRBD2; cdr3_nt: TGTGCCAGCAGCTTTGGACTAGGGGCGTGGGAGCAGTTCTTC; cdr3_aa: CASSFGLGAWEQFF
clone_size: .; v_call: TRBV6-5; j_call: TRBJ2-2; cdr3_length: 15; d_call: .; cdr3_nt: TGTGCCAGCACCTTTTCGGGGGGCATCACCGGGGAGCTGTTTTTT; cdr3_aa: CASTFSGGITGELFF
clone_size: few; v_call: TRBV3-1/TRBV3-2; j_call: TRBJ2-7; cdr3_length: 16; d_call: .; cdr3_nt: TGTGCCAGCAGCCGCCCCTACCTAGCGCCTTCCTACGAGCAGTACTTC; cdr3_aa: CASSRPYLAPSYEQYF
clone_size: .; v_call: TRBV11-2; j_call: TRBJ1-5; cdr3_length: 14; d_call: .; cdr3_nt: TGTGCCAGCAGCTTAGACGGGGGGAATCAGCCCCAGCATTTT; cdr3_aa: CASSLDGGNQPQHF
clone_size: .; v_call: TRBV5-1; j_call: TRBJ1-2; cdr3_length: 14; d_call: .; cdr3_nt: TGCGCCAGCAGCTTGGGAGGGGAGTACGATGGCTACACCTTC; cdr3_aa: CASSLGGEYDGYTF
clone_size: .; v_call: TRBV30; j_call: TRBJ1-4; cdr3_length: 11; d_call: .; cdr3_nt: TGTGCCTGGAGTAGCGGACAAAAACTGTTTTTT; cdr3_aa: CAWSSGQKLFF
clone_size: .; v_call: TRBV4-2; j_call: TRBJ2-7; cdr3_length: 14; d_call: .; cdr3_nt: TGTGCCAGCAGCCAGGACCGACAGCTATACGAGCAGTACTTC; cdr3_aa: CASSQDRQLYEQYF
clone_size: once; v_call: TRBV19; j_call: TRBJ2-6; cdr3_length: 15; d_call: TRBD1; cdr3_nt: TGTGCCACCCGGACAGGGGGCTCTGGGGCCAACGTCCTGACTTTC; cdr3_aa: CATRTGGSGANVLTF
clone_size: .; v_call: TRBV24-1; j_call: TRBJ2-5; cdr3_length: 12; d_call: .; cdr3_nt: TGTGCCACCAGTGACGAGCAAGAGACCCAGTACTTC; cdr3_aa: CATSDEQETQYF
clone_size: .; v_call: TRBV7-2; j_call: TRBJ2-3; cdr3_length: 13; d_call: .; cdr3_nt: TGTGCCAGCAGCCCCTACAGGGTAGATACGCAGTATTTT; cdr3_aa: CASSPYRVDTQYF
clone_size: .; v_call: TRBV19; j_call: TRBJ1-2; cdr3_length: 14; d_call: .; cdr3_nt: TGTGCCAGTAGTATAGCTCACGGTAACTATGGCTACACCTTC; cdr3_aa: CASSIAHGNYGYTF
clone_size: .; v_call: TRBV18; j_call: TRBJ2-7; cdr3_length: 15; d_call: .; cdr3_nt: TGTGCCAGCTCACCAGAGGCAGGGCTCTCCTACGAGCAGTACTTC; cdr3_aa: CASSPEAGLSYEQYF
clone_size: .; v_call: TRBV7-9; j_call: TRBJ2-7; cdr3_length: 14; d_call: .; cdr3_nt: TGTGCCAGCAGCCCGGGGGGCAGCTCCTACGAGCAGTACTTC; cdr3_aa: CASSPGGSSYEQYF
clone_size: once; v_call: TRBV6-5; j_call: TRBJ1-1; cdr3_length: 15; d_call: .; cdr3_nt: TGTGCCAGCAGTCCCTTTCGGGCGATGAACACTGAAGCTTTCTTT; cdr3_aa: CASSPFRAMNTEAFF
clone_size: .; v_call: TRBV28; j_call: TRBJ1-1; cdr3_length: 15; d_call: .; cdr3_nt: TGTGCCAGCAGTCTTCGGGACCGGCGGAACACTGAAGCTTTCTTT; cdr3_aa: CASSLRDRRNTEAFF
clone_size: .; v_call: TRBV7-9; j_call: TRBJ2-7; cdr3_length: 14; d_call: .; cdr3_nt: TGTGCCAGCAGCCCCGACGGACAGTACTACGAGCAGTACTTC; cdr3_aa: CASSPDGQYYEQYF
clone_size: .; v_call: TRBV3-1/TRBV3-2; j_call: TRBJ2-4; cdr3_length: 15; d_call: TRBD1; cdr3_nt: TGTGCCAGCAGCCAATTCCCCGGGACAGGGACCATTCAGTACTTC; cdr3_aa: CASSQFPGTGTIQYF
clone_size: .; v_call: TRBV5-1; j_call: TRBJ2-7; cdr3_length: 16; d_call: .; cdr3_nt: TGCGCCAGCAGCTTGAATGTAGGTGGGTCTTATGGCGAGCAGTACTTC; cdr3_aa: CASSLNVGGSYGEQYF
clone_size: .; v_call: TRBV7-2; j_call: TRBJ2-7; cdr3_length: 15; d_call: TRBD1; cdr3_nt: TGTGCCAGCAGCTCCCTAAGACAGGGCTCCTACGAGCAGTACTTC; cdr3_aa: CASSSLRQGSYEQYF
clone_size: .; v_call: TRBV7-3; j_call: TRBJ2-6; cdr3_length: 14; d_call: .; cdr3_nt: TGTGCCAGCAGGACAGGATCTGGGGCCAACGTCCTGACTTTC; cdr3_aa: CASRTGSGANVLTF
clone_size: once; v_call: TRBV7-9; j_call: TRBJ2-5; cdr3_length: 13; d_call: .; cdr3_nt: TGTGCCAGCAACGTAGGGACGGCGGAGACCCAGTACTTC; cdr3_aa: CASNVGTAETQYF
clone_size: .; v_call: TRBV6-5; j_call: TRBJ1-1; cdr3_length: 14; d_call: .; cdr3_nt: TGTGCCAGCAGTTACGGGCTGGGGGGGGGTGAAGCTTTCTTT; cdr3_aa: CASSYGLGGGEAFF
clone_size: .; v_call: TRBV30; j_call: TRBJ1-4; cdr3_length: 13; d_call: .; cdr3_nt: TGTGCCACTCCAGAGAAGGGTGGGGAAAAACTGTTTTTT; cdr3_aa: CATPEKGGEKLFF
clone_size: .; v_call: TRBV11-3; j_call: TRBJ1-1; cdr3_length: 15; d_call: .; cdr3_nt: TGTGCCAGCAGCTTAGTAGCAGGGAAATTCACTGAAGCTTTCTTT; cdr3_aa: CASSLVAGKFTEAFF
clone_size: .; v_call: TRBV7-2; j_call: TRBJ2-1; cdr3_length: 19; d_call: TRBD2; cdr3_nt: TGTGCCAGCAGCTTAGAACCCTTCCGGGGACTAGCGGGGGTGTATGAGCAGTTCTTC; cdr3_aa: CASSLEPFRGLAGVYEQFF
clone_size: .; v_call: TRBV5-1; j_call: TRBJ2-2; cdr3_length: 16; d_call: .; cdr3_nt: TGCGCCAGCAGCTTGGACGCAGGGGCTAACACCGGGGAGCTGTTTTTT; cdr3_aa: CASSLDAGANTGELFF
clone_size: .; v_call: TRBV11-3; j_call: TRBJ2-1; cdr3_length: 15; d_call: .; cdr3_nt: TGTGCCAGCAGCTTAGTTGGACAGATATACAATGAGCAGTTCTTC; cdr3_aa: CASSLVGQIYNEQFF
clone_size: .; v_call: TRBV4-2; j_call: TRBJ1-2; cdr3_length: 21; d_call: .; cdr3_nt: TGTGCCAGCAGCCAAGGGAGTAGCGCTACGCCAAGTGGAGAACTCCGGAGAGGCTACACCTTC; cdr3_aa: CASSQGSSATPSGELRRGYTF
clone_size: .; v_call: TRBV7-2; j_call: TRBJ2-5; cdr3_length: 14; d_call: .; cdr3_nt: TGTGCCAGCAGCTTAGCGTCCAGACAAGAGACCCAGTACTTC; cdr3_aa: CASSLASRQETQYF
clone_size: .; v_call: TRBV9; j_call: TRBJ1-2; cdr3_length: 15; d_call: TRBD1; cdr3_nt: TGTGCCAGCAGTGGGGAAGGAGGGGGCGTCTATGGCTACACCTTC; cdr3_aa: CASSGEGGGVYGYTF
clone_size: .; v_call: TRBV20-1; j_call: TRBJ2-3; cdr3_length: 14; d_call: .; cdr3_nt: TGCAGTGCTAGTCGCGACTCTTCCACAGATACGCAGTATTTT; cdr3_aa: CSASRDSSTDTQYF
clone_size: few; v_call: TRBV7-2; j_call: TRBJ2-7; cdr3_length: 16; d_call: .; cdr3_nt: TGTGCCAGCAGCTTCGGGTTTGGGGGCGACTCCTACGAGCAGTACTTC; cdr3_aa: CASSFGFGGDSYEQYF
clone_size: .; v_call: TRBV5-1; j_call: TRBJ2-7; cdr3_length: 16; d_call: TRBD2; cdr3_nt: TGCGCCAGCAGCTTGGCCAAGACTAGCTCCTCCTACGAGCAGTACTTC; cdr3_aa: CASSLAKTSSSYEQYF
clone_size: .; v_call: TRBV7-8; j_call: TRBJ2-1; cdr3_length: 16; d_call: .; cdr3_nt: TGTGCCAGCAGCTTAGCCGGGGGTGGGGCCTACAATGAGCAGTTCTTC; cdr3_aa: CASSLAGGGAYNEQFF
clone_size: .; v_call: TRBV5-1; j_call: TRBJ2-7; cdr3_length: 14; d_call: .; cdr3_nt: TGCGCCAGCAGCTTGGCCGGCCAGCCTTACGAGCAGTACTTC; cdr3_aa: CASSLAGQPYEQYF
clone_size: .; v_call: TRBV5-1; j_call: TRBJ2-3; cdr3_length: 12; d_call: .; cdr3_nt: TGCGCCAGCAGCTTGACAACAGATACGCAGTATTTT; cdr3_aa: CASSLTTDTQYF
clone_size: .; v_call: TRBV12-3/TRBV12-4; j_call: TRBJ2-5; cdr3_length: 13; d_call: .; cdr3_nt: TGTGCCAGCAGTTTTCCGGGAGTTGAGACCCAGTACTTC; cdr3_aa: CASSFPGVETQYF
clone_size: .; v_call: TRBV27; j_call: TRBJ2-7; cdr3_length: 15; d_call: TRBD1; cdr3_nt: TGTGCCAGCAGTTTATCTCGGACAGGGGGCTACGAGCAGTACTTC; cdr3_aa: CASSLSRTGGYEQYF
clone_size: few; v_call: TRBV4-1; j_call: TRBJ1-1; cdr3_length: 15; d_call: .; cdr3_nt: TGCGCCAGCAGCGGACGATTTAGGGGGATACCTGAAGCTTTCTTT; cdr3_aa: CASSGRFRGIPEAFF
clone_size: .; v_call: TRBV19; j_call: TRBJ2-4; cdr3_length: 18; d_call: TRBD2; cdr3_nt: TGTGCCAGTAGTAGCGGCCTCGGGAGGGGTTGGGCCAAAAACATTCAGTACTTC; cdr3_aa: CASSSGLGRGWAKNIQYF
clone_size: .; v_call: TRBV7-8; j_call: TRBJ2-2; cdr3_length: 16; d_call: TRBD2; cdr3_nt: TGTGCCAGCAGCTTAGCGCCGGGACTAGCCGCCGGGGAGCTGTTTTTT; cdr3_aa: CASSLAPGLAAGELFF
clone_size: .; v_call: TRBV5-8; j_call: TRBJ2-5; cdr3_length: 15; d_call: TRBD1; cdr3_nt: TGTGCCAGCAGCAAGCGGACAGGGGGCCTAGAGACCCAGTACTTC; cdr3_aa: CASSKRTGGLETQYF
clone_size: .; v_call: TRBV11-3; j_call: TRBJ1-6; cdr3_length: 14; d_call: TRBD1; cdr3_nt: TGTGCCAGCAGCAGGGGACAGGGTGGGTCACCCCTCCACTTT; cdr3_aa: CASSRGQGGSPLHF
clone_size: .; v_call: TRBV15; j_call: TRBJ2-7; cdr3_length: 13; d_call: .; cdr3_nt: TGTGCCACCAGCCGCAGGGCTTCCTACGAGCAGTACTTC; cdr3_aa: CATSRRASYEQYF
clone_size: .; v_call: TRBV24-1; j_call: TRBJ2-6; cdr3_length: 17; d_call: .; cdr3_nt: TGTGCCACCAGTGATTTCGCGGTTGGCGCTGGGGCCAACGTCCTGACTTTC; cdr3_aa: CATSDFAVGAGANVLTF
clone_size: .; v_call: TRBV29-1; j_call: TRBJ2-5; cdr3_length: 15; d_call: TRBD2; cdr3_nt: TGCAGCGTTGGGCTAGCGGGAACGGTCGGAGAGACCCAGTACTTC; cdr3_aa: CSVGLAGTVGETQYF
clone_size: .; v_call: TRBV5-8; j_call: TRBJ2-3; cdr3_length: 16; d_call: .; cdr3_nt: TGTGCCAGCAGCTTGGATCCGGGCAGGCTCACAGATACGCAGTATTTT; cdr3_aa: CASSLDPGRLTDTQYF
clone_size: .; v_call: TRBV6-5; j_call: TRBJ1-5; cdr3_length: 14; d_call: .; cdr3_nt: TGTGCCAGCAGACGCAATCATTTTAATCAGCCCCAGCATTTT; cdr3_aa: CASRRNHFNQPQHF
clone_size: few; v_call: TRBV5-1; j_call: TRBJ2-7; cdr3_length: 14; d_call: .; cdr3_nt: TGCGCCAGCAGCTTGGTGGAGAGCTCCTACGAGCAGTACTTC; cdr3_aa: CASSLVESSYEQYF